This section outlines one T cell receptor beta chain sequence together with its context. This record comes from a study of OX40 agonist ivuxolimab in advanced cancers. This table comes from immunoSEQ multiplex PCR, and its TCRdb copy is limited to in-frame clones, with some not included. The table shows 55,000 or so clones, with around 85% occurring only once. Trimming shortened V by 0 bases and J by 7 bases, and 2 bases separated the two germline ends. The germline CDR1 and CDR2 sequences are SGDLS and YYNGEE. The CDR3 has 12 residues. The J gene is TRBJ1-6, the V gene TRBV9; D not resolved. Sequencing was performed on CD4+ or CD8+ T cells sorted from blood, taken in a trial of the OX40 agonist ivuxolimab. The source of this sequence is an adult with an advanced solid tumor such as melanoma, head and neck, liver or kidney cancer. The CDR3 DNA follows: TGTGCCAGCAGCGTAGGAAATTCACCCCTCCACTTT. Protein product: CASSVGNSPLHF.